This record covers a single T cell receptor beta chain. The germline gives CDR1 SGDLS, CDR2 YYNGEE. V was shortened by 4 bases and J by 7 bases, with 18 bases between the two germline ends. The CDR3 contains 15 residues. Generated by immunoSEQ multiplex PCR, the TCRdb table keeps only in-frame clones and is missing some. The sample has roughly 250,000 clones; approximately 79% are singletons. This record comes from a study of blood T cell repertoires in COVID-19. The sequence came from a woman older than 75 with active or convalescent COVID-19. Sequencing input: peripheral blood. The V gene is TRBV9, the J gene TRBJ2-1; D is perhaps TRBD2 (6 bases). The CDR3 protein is CASSQPGSGVNEQFF. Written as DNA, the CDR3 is TGTGCCAGCAGCCAACCCGGGTCGGGGGTGAATGAGCAGTTCTTC.